This T cell receptor beta chain was found in a study of T cells in Graves' hyperthyroidism and ophthalmopathy. Stable disease denoted Graves' hyperthyroidism without ophthalmopathy progression within 18 months. Clinical symptoms, serum thyroxine and TRAb, thyroid ultrasound and orbital computed tomography were used for the diagnoses. Cells are PBMCs isolated from around 9.4 ml of fresh blood. The table lists this clonotype with many counts. Trimming cost V 3 bases and J 5 bases, with 7 bases left between them. Per the germline V gene, CDR1 is SNHLY and CDR2 is FYNNEI. CDR3 length equals 12 residues. Regions amplified from RNA transcripts were the TCR beta CDR3 regions. The primer set for the first-round RT-PCR of the TCR CDR3 was HTBI. TCRdb processed the multiplex PCR reads anew with MiXCR; each CDR3 protein has one entry. The table records fewer than 800,000 distinct CDR3 sequences, 16% of them present only once.

The chain links TRBV2 to TRBJ1-1; D call uncertain. The sequence derives from a man in his late teens or twenties with Graves' hyperthyroidism. The sequenced sample consisted of blood. CDR3 protein: CASSDGFTEAFF. In DNA, the CDR3 is TGTGCCAGCAGTGACGGTTTTACTGAAGCTTTCTTT.